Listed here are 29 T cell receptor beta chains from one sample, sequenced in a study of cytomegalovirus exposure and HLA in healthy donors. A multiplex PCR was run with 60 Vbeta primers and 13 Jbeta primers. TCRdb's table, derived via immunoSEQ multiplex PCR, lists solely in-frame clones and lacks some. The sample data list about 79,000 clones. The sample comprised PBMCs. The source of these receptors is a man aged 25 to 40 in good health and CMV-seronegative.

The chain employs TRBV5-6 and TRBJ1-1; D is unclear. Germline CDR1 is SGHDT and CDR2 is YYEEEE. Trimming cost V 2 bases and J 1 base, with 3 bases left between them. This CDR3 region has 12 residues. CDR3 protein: CASSFWNTEAFF. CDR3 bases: TGTGCCAGCAGCTTCTGGAACACTGAAGCTTTCTTT.

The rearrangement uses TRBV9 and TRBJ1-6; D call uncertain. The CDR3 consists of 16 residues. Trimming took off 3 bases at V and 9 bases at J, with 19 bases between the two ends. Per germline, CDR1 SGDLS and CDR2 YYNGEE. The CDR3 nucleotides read TGTGCCAGCAGCGATCATTCCGGGGTCGCAGGTTCACCCCTCCACTTT. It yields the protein CASSDHSGVAGSPLHF.

The CDR3 DNA reads as TGTGCCAGCAGCTCCCGGGACAGGGCTTATGGCTACACCTTC. Translation: CASSSRDRAYGYTF. This sequence joins TRBV7-3 and TRBJ1-2; 9 positions agree with TRBD1. The J segment lost 5 bases and the V segment lost 4 bases, leaving 5 bases of the junction unmatched. The CDR3 spans 14 residues. In germline, CDR1 is SGHTA, CDR2 FQGTGA.

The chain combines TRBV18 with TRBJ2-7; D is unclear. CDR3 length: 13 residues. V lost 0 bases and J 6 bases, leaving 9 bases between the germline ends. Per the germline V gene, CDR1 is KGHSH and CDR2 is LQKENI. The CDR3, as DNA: TGTGCCAGCTCACCACCGAGCAGCGTCGAGCAGTACTTC. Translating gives CASSPPSSVEQYF.

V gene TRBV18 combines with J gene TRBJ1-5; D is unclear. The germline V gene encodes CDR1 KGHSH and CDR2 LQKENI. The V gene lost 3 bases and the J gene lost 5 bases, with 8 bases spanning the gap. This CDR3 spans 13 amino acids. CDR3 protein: CASSPAVDQPQHF. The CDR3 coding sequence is TGTGCCAGCTCACCGGCGGTTGATCAGCCCCAGCATTTT.

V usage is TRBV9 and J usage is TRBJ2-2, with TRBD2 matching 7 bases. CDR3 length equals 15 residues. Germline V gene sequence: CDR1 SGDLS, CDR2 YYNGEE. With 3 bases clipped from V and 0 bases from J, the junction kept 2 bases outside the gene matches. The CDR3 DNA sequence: TGTGCCAGCAGCGGCGGGAGTTCGAACACCGGGGAGCTGTTTTTT. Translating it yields CASSGGSSNTGELFF.

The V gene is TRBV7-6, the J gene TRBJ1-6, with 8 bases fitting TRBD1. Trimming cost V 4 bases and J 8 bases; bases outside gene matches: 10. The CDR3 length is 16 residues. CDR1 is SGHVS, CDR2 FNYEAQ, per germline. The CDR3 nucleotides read TGTGCCAGCAGCTCCAGACCGGGACAGGCGCATTCACCCCTCCACTTT. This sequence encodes CASSSRPGQAHSPLHF.

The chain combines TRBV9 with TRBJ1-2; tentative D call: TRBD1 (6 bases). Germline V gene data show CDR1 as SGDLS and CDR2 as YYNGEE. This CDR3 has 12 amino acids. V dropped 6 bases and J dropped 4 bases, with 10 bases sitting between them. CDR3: CASTGGIYGYTF. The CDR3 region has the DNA TGTGCCAGCACGGGGGGCATCTATGGCTACACCTTC.

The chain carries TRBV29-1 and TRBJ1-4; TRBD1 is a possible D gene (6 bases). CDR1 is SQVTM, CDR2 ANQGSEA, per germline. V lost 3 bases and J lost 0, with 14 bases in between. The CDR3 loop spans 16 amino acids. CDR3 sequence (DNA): TGCAGCGTTGATCAGACAGGAGACTCAACTAATGAAAAACTGTTTTTT. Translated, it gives CSVDQTGDSTNEKLFF.

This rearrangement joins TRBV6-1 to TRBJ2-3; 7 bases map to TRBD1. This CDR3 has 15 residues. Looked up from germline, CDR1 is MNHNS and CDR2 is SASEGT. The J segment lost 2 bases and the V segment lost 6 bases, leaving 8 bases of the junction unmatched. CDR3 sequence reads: CASRQQGRNTDTQYF. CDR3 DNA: TGTGCCAGCAGACAACAGGGGCGAAACACAGATACGCAGTATTTT.

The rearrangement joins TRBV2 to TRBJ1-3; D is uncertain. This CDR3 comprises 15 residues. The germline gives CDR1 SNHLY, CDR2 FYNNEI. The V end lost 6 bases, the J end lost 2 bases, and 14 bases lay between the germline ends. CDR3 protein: CASRATLGTGNTIYF. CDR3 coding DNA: TGTGCCAGCAGGGCGACCCTGGGCACTGGAAACACCATATATTTT.

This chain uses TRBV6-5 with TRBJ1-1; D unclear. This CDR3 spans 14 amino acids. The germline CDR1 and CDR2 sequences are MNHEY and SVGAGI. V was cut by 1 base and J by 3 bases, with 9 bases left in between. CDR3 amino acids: CASSYWAGDTEAFF. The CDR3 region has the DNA TGTGCCAGCAGTTACTGGGCCGGTGACACTGAAGCTTTCTTT.

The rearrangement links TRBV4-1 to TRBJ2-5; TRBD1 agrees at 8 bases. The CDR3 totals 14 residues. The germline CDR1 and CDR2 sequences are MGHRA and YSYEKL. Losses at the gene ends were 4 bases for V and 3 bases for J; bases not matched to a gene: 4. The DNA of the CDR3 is TGCGCCAGCAGCCCCCAGACAGGGGAAGAGACCCAGTACTTC. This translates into CASSPQTGEETQYF.

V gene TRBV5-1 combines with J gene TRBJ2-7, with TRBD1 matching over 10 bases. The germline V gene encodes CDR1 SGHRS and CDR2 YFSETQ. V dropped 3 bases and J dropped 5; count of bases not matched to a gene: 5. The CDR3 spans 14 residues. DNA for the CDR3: TGCGCCAGCAGCTACCGGGACAGGGGCCACGAGCAGTACTTC. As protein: CASSYRDRGHEQYF.

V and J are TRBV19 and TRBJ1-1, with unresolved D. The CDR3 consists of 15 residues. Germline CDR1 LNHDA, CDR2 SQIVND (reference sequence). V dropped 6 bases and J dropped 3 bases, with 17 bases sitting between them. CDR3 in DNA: TGTGCCAGTAGCTCCCAGCAGGCCGTTTACACTGAAGCTTTCTTT. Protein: CASSSQQAVYTEAFF.

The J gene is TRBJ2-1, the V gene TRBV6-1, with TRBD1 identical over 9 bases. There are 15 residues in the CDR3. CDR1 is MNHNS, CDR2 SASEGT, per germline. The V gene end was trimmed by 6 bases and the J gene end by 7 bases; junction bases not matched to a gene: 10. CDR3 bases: TGTGCCAGCAGCCGAGGGGGACAGGGAGGGAATGAGCAGTTCTTC. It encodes CASSRGGQGGNEQFF.

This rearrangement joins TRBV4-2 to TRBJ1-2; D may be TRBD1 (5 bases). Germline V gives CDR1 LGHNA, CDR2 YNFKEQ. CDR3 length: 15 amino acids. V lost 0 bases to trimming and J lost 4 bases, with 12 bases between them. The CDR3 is CASSQDRQTFYGYTF. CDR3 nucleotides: TGTGCCAGCAGCCAAGATCGACAGACATTCTATGGCTACACCTTC.

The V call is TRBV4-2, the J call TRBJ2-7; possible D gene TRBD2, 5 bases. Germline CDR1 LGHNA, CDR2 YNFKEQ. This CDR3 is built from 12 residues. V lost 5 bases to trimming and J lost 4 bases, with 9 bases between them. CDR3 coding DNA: TGTGCCAGCAGCATTTCGGGGTACGAGCAGTACTTC. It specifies CASSISGYEQYF.

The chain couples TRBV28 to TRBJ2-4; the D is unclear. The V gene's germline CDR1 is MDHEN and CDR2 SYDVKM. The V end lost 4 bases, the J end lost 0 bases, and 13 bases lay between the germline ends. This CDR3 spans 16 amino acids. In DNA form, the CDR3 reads TGTGCCAGCAGTTCCTGGGCAGCCCTAGCCAAAAACATTCAGTACTTC. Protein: CASSSWAALAKNIQYF.

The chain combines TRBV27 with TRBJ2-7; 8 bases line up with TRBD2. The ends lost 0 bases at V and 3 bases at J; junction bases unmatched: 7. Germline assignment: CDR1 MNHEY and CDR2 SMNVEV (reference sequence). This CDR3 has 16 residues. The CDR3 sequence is CASSLSKLAVLYEQYF. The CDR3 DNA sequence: TGTGCCAGCAGTTTATCGAAACTAGCGGTCCTCTACGAGCAGTACTTC.

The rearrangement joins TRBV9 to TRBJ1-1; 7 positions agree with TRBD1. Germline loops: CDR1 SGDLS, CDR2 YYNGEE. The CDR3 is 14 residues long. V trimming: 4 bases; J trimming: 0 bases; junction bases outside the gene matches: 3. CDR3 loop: CASSFGQVNTEAFF. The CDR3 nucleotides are TGTGCCAGCAGCTTTGGACAGGTGAACACTGAAGCTTTCTTT. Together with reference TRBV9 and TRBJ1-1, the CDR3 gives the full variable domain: DSGVTQTPKHLITATGQRVTLRCSPRSGDLSVYWYQQSLDQGLQFLIQYYNGEERAKGNILERFSAQQFPDLHSELNLSSLELGDSALYFCASSFGQVNTEAFFGQGTRLTVV.

The CDR3 DNA reads as TGTGCCAGCGGTTTGGGACAGGGGATCTCCTACGAGCAGTACTTC. Encoded protein: CASGLGQGISYEQYF. The chain recombines TRBV7-9 with TRBJ2-7; 10 nucleotides agree with TRBD1. The CDR3 length is 15 residues. Germline lookup yields CDR1 SEHNR and CDR2 FQNEAQ (reference sequence). The J segment lost 0 bases and the V segment lost 8 bases, leaving 7 bases of the junction unmatched.

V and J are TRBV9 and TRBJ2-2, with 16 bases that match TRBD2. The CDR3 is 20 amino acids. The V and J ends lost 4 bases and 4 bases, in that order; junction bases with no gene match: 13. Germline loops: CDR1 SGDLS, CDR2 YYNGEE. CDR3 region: CASSPFGGTSGRAFTGELFF. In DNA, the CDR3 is TGTGCCAGCAGCCCCTTCGGGGGGACTAGCGGGAGGGCCTTCACCGGGGAGCTGTTTTTT.

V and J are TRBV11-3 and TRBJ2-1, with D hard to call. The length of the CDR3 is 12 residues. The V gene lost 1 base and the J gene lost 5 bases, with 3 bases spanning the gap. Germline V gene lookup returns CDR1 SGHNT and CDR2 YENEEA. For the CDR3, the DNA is TGTGCCAGCAGCTTAGGTAACAATGAGCAGTTCTTC. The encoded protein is CASSLGNNEQFF.

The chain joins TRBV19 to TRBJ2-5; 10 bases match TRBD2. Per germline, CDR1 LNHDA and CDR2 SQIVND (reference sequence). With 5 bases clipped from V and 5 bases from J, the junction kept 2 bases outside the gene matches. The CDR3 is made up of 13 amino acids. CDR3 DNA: TGTGCCAGTAGTTTTAGCGGGAGGGAGACCCAGTACTTC. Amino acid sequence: CASSFSGRETQYF.

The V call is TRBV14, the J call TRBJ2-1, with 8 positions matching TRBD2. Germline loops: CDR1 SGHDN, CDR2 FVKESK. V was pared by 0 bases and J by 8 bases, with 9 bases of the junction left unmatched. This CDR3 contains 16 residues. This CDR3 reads CASSQDRTSGQDEQFF. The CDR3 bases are TGTGCCAGCAGCCAAGACCGAACTAGCGGCCAAGATGAGCAGTTCTTC.

The CDR3 region has the DNA TGCGCCAGCAGTGCCATAGGCAGGGTCACAGATACGCAGTATTTT. Amino acid sequence: CASSAIGRVTDTQYF. The V and J genes are TRBV5-1 and TRBJ2-3, with D maybe TRBD1 (5 bases). The germline V and J ends were trimmed by 5 bases and 2 bases, with 15 bases remaining between them. Germline CDR1 SGHRS, CDR2 YFSETQ. CDR3 size: 15 residues.

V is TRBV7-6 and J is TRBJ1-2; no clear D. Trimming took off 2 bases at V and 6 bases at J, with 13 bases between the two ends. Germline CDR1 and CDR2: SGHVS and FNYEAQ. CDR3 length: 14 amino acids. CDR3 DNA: TGTGCCAGCAGCTTAAGCGCAGCCGGGGATGGCTACACCTTC. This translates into CASSLSAAGDGYTF. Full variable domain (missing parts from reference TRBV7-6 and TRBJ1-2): GAGVSQSPRYKVTKRGQDVALRCDPISGHVSLYWYRQALGQGPEFLTYFNYEAQQDKSGLPNDRFSAERPEGSISTLTIQRTEQRDSAMYRCASSLSAAGDGYTFGSGTRLTVV.

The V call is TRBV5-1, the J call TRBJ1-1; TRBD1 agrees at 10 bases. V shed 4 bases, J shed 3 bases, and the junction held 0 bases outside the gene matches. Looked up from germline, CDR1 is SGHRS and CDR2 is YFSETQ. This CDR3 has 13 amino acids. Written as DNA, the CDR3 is TGCGCCAGCAGCGGGACAGGGGACACTGAAGCTTTCTTT. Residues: CASSGTGDTEAFF.